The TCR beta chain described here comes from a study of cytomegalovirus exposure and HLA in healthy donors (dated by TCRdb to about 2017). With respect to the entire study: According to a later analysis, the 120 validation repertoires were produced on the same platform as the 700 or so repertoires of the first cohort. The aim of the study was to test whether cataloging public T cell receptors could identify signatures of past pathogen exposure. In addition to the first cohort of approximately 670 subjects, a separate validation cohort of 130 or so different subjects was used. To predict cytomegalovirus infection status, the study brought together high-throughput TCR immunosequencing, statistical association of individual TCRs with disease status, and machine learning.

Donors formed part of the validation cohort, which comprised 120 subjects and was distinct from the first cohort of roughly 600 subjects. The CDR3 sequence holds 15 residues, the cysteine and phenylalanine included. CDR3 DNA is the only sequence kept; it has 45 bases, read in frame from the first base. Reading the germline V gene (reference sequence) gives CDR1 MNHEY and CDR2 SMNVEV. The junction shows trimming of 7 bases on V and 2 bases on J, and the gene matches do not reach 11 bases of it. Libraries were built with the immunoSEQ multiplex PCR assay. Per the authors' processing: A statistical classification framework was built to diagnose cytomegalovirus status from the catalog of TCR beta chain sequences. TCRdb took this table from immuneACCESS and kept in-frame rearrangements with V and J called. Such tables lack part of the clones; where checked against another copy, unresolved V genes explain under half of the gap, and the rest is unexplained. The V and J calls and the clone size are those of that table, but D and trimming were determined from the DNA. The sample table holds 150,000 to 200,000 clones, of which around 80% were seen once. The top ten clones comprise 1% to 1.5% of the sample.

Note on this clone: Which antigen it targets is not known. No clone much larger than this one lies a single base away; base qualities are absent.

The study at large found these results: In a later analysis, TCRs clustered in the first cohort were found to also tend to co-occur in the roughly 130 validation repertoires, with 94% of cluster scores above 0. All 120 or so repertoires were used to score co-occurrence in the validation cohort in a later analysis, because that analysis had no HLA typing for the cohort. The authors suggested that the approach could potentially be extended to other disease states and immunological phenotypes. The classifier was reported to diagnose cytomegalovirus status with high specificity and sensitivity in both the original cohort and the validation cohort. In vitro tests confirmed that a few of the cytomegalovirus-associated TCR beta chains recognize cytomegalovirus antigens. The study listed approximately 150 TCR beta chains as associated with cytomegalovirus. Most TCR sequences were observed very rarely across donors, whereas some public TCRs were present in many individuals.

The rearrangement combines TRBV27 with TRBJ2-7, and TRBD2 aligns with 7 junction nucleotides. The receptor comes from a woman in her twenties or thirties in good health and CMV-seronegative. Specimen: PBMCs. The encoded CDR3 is CASTPVAGMTYEQYF. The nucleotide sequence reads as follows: TGTGCCAGCACTCCCGTAGCGGGCATGACCTACGAGCAGTACTTC.